This TCR beta chain derives from a study of cytomegalovirus exposure and HLA in healthy donors. The overall study: From HLA-typed donors, an early data release held around 85 million unique TCRs.

Germline V gene data show CDR1 as ENHRY and CDR2 as SYGVKD. Trimming removed 2 bases from V and 4 bases from J, with 8 bases in between. There are 13 residues in the CDR3. With 60 Vbeta and 13 Jbeta primers, the PCR was carried out. Original data processing: Per a later analysis, the number of unique TCR beta chains was 75 million to 90 million, of which 8.5 million to 11 million were shared. Sequencing was performed with immunoSEQ multiplex PCR; in TCRdb, only in-frame clones are kept and a portion is missing. The V and J calls and clone size were taken over from that table, and D and trimming were inferred from the DNA. The data contain roughly 110,000 clones, roughly 80% of them singletons.

Sequenced: PBMCs. The TCR originated in a man aged 35 to 55 in good health and CMV-seronegative. This rearrangement joins TRBV10-3 to TRBJ2-5; the D gene is possibly TRBD1 (6 bases). The CDR3 here is CAISEQQGETQYF. CDR3 nucleotides: TGTGCCATCAGTGAGCAACAGGGAGAGACCCAGTACTTC.